These T cell receptor beta chains were read from a single sample in a study of T cell responses to AZD1222 COVID-19 vaccine. Using immunoSEQ multiplex PCR, the repertoire was profiled, and TCRdb retains in-frame clones only, with some absent. This sample carries 90,000 to 120,000 clones, more than 75% of them seen once, and the ten largest clones take 3% to 3.5%. The source was peripheral blood, collected 28 days after the second dose of the MenACWY control vaccine. Receptors were obtained from an adult who received the MenACWY meningococcal vaccine as a control. Both conserved end residues are part of each CDR3. Fields, in order: J gene, D gene, V gene, clone size, CDR3 length, CDR3 DNA, CDR3 protein. A D gene is named only where the DNA matches it firmly. Size values are once, few and many counts, or a class for expanded clones, and some rows have none.

J gene: TRBJ2-5; D gene: TRBD2; V gene: TRBV28; clone size: NA; CDR3 length: 14; CDR3 DNA: TGTGCCAGCACTAGCGGGGGGTCAGCAGAGACCCAGTACTTC; CDR3 protein: CASTSGGSAETQYF
J gene: TRBJ2-1; D gene: TRBD2; V gene: TRBV19; clone size: few; CDR3 length: 15; CDR3 DNA: TGTGCCACAGGCGATTTGGCGGGGGGGGACAATGAGCAGTTCTTC; CDR3 protein: CATGDLAGGDNEQFF
J gene: TRBJ2-3; D gene: NA; V gene: TRBV24-1; clone size: NA; CDR3 length: 14; CDR3 DNA: TGTGCCACCAGAGGGGCAGGGGACACAGATACGCAGTATTTT; CDR3 protein: CATRGAGDTDTQYF
J gene: TRBJ2-7; D gene: NA; V gene: TRBV19; clone size: NA; CDR3 length: 13; CDR3 DNA: TGTGCCAGTAGTATCGTTACAGGGAGGGAGCAGTACTTC; CDR3 protein: CASSIVTGREQYF
J gene: TRBJ2-7; D gene: NA; V gene: TRBV19; clone size: few; CDR3 length: 14; CDR3 DNA: TGTGCCAGTAGGTTGACAGAGTTCACCTACGAGCAGTACTTC; CDR3 protein: CASRLTEFTYEQYF
J gene: TRBJ1-2; D gene: TRBD1; V gene: TRBV4-1; clone size: NA; CDR3 length: 17; CDR3 DNA: TGCGCCAGCAGCCAAGACGTTGTCCGGGACAGGGGGCTTGGCTACACCTTC; CDR3 protein: CASSQDVVRDRGLGYTF
J gene: TRBJ1-6; D gene: NA; V gene: TRBV9; clone size: few; CDR3 length: 15; CDR3 DNA: TGTGCCAGCAGCGCCCAACCGGCCGGCGATTCACCCCTCCACTTT; CDR3 protein: CASSAQPAGDSPLHF
J gene: TRBJ1-1; D gene: NA; V gene: TRBV4-2; clone size: NA; CDR3 length: 12; CDR3 DNA: TGTGCCAGCAGCCCTTCGGGCCTTGAAGCTTTCTTT; CDR3 protein: CASSPSGLEAFF
J gene: TRBJ2-5; D gene: NA; V gene: TRBV9; clone size: NA; CDR3 length: 15; CDR3 DNA: TGTGCCAGCAGCGTAAGGGGGGAAGGGCAGGAGACCCAGTACTTC; CDR3 protein: CASSVRGEGQETQYF
J gene: TRBJ2-7; D gene: NA; V gene: TRBV4-3; clone size: NA; CDR3 length: 15; CDR3 DNA: TGCGCCAGTGGAAGGTCATGGGACGGTACCTACGAGCAGTACTTC; CDR3 protein: CASGRSWDGTYEQYF